The 20 T cell receptor beta chains below were found in one sample sequenced in a study of response to subunit inactivated influenza vaccine. TCRdb processed the RT-PCR reads anew with MiXCR; each CDR3 protein has one entry. The sample consists of about 500,000 distinct CDR3 sequences, approximately 15% of them appearing once. Material: CD4+ T cells sorted from PBMCs, obtained around 25 months after vaccination. The receptors originated from a man between 50 and 69 years old who received an inactivated influenza vaccine.

The V call is TRBV28, the J call TRBJ2-2, with D perhaps TRBD1 (5 bases). The CDR3 is 12 residues long. Germline CDR1 is MDHEN and CDR2 is SYDVKM. The V end lost 5 bases, the J end lost 6 bases, and 7 bases lay between the germline ends. The CDR3 DNA reads as TGTGCCAGCAGTCCGACAGCCGGGGAGCTGTTTTTT. Its protein is CASSPTAGELFF.

This clonotype was seen a handful of times. The rearrangement links TRBV12-3 or TRBV12-4 to TRBJ1-6, with D uncertain. The CDR3 has 15 amino acids. Trimming removed 6 bases at V and 8 bases at J, with 17 bases between. The CDR3 reads CASRPPRGFYSPLHF. The CDR3 coding sequence is TGTGCCAGCAGACCCCCCCGGGGTTTTTATTCACCCCTCCACTTT.

The genes are TRBV4-3 and TRBJ2-5; 9 nucleotides agree with TRBD1. CDR1 is LGHNA and CDR2 is YSLEER in the germline V gene. The CDR3 spans 14 residues. V trimming: 5 bases; J trimming: 2 bases; junction bases outside the gene matches: 3. The CDR3 region is CASSGTGIQETQYF. The CDR3 DNA reads TGCGCCAGCAGCGGGACAGGGATACAAGAGACCCAGTACTTC.

This clonotype was seen only a few times. This chain uses TRBV9 with TRBJ2-3, with TRBD1 matching over 7 bases. Germline CDR1 reads SGDLS; CDR2 reads YYNGEE. This CDR3 spans 14 amino acids. The V gene end was trimmed by 6 bases and the J gene end by 2 bases; junction bases not matched to a gene: 6. The CDR3 is CASTRGRTTDTQYF. CDR3 nucleotide sequence: TGTGCCAGCACAAGGGGGCGTACCACAGATACGCAGTATTTT.

This clonotype was recorded many times. The chain has TRBV6-5 and TRBJ2-7; tentative D call: TRBD2 (6 bases). Germline V CDR1 and CDR2: MNHEY, SVGAGI. Trimming stripped 5 bases from V and 7 bases from J, with 12 bases between. The CDR3 loop spans 12 amino acids. The CDR3 region has the DNA TGTGCCAGCAGTCCCTTTGCGGGGGAGCAGTACTTC. Translation: CASSPFAGEQYF.

This clonotype was detected ten times or more. The chain links TRBV6-5 to TRBJ2-2; D unresolved. From germline, CDR1 is MNHEY and CDR2 SVGAGI. Trimming cost V 0 bases and J 6 bases, with 2 bases left between them. The CDR3 runs 12 residues. The CDR3 region is CASSYSAGELFF. CDR3 nucleotides: TGTGCCAGCAGTTACTCAGCCGGGGAGCTGTTTTTT.

The genes are TRBV20-1 and TRBJ2-7; D possibly uses TRBD1 or TRBD2 (6 bases each). V lost 0 bases and J lost 5, with 17 bases in between. The CDR3 contains 15 residues. The V gene's germline CDR1 is DFQATT and CDR2 SNEGSKA (reference sequence). The CDR3 DNA sequence: TGCAGTGCTAGAGATAGGGGGGCGGGACGGGACGAGCAGTACTTC. Translated: CSARDRGAGRDEQYF.

The genes are TRBV4-2 and TRBJ1-2; D might be TRBD1 (5 bases). Germline V gene lookup returns CDR1 LGHNA and CDR2 YNFKEQ. The CDR3 extends over 17 amino acids. V lost 4 bases and J lost 4, with 22 bases in between. The CDR3 bases are TGTGCCAGCAGCCCTGGGGAGGGCAGGGAAAACCTCTATGGCTACACCTTC. Translation: CASSPGEGRENLYGYTF.

The J gene is TRBJ1-1, the V gene TRBV13, with D maybe TRBD1 (5 bases). V was pared by 5 bases and J by 7 bases, with 11 bases between. Germline CDR1 reads PRHDT; CDR2 reads FYEKMQ (reference sequence). There are 12 residues in the CDR3. The chain's CDR3 is CASSTRQSEAFF. DNA for the CDR3: TGTGCCAGCAGCACCCGACAGAGTGAAGCTTTCTTT.

The chain carries TRBV20-1 and TRBJ1-2; D uncertain. V lost 5 bases to trimming and J lost 8 bases, with 9 bases between them. Germline CDR1 is DFQATT and CDR2 is SNEGSKA (reference sequence). This CDR3 contains 10 residues. The CDR3 DNA reads as TGCAGTGCTGTTAGCGGAGGCTACACCTTC. Protein: CSAVSGGYTF.

This clonotype was seen a few times. The chain joins TRBV6-5 to TRBJ2-7, with 8 bases fitting TRBD2. This CDR3 is built from 15 residues. In germline, CDR1 is MNHEY, CDR2 SVGAGI. The trim removed 0 bases at V and 1 base at J, leaving 2 bases unmatched. The CDR3 bases are TGTGCCAGCAGTTACTCGGCTAGCGGGTCCTACGAGCAGTACTTC. Encoded protein: CASSYSASGSYEQYF.

This clonotype was seen repeatedly, ten times or more. The chain couples TRBV2 to TRBJ2-7; D tentatively fits TRBD1 or TRBD2 (5 bases each). V was trimmed by 7 bases and J by 0 bases, leaving 13 bases between them. The CDR3 covers 14 residues. Germline values: CDR1 SNHLY, CDR2 FYNNEI. The CDR3 coding sequence is TGTGCCAGCAATAGGGACGGTAGCTCCTACGAGCAGTACTTC. Its translation is CASNRDGSSYEQYF.

This clonotype occurred many times. The V call is TRBV15, the J call TRBJ1-2; 7 nucleotides line up with TRBD1. With 3 bases clipped from V and 2 bases from J, the junction kept 0 bases outside the gene matches. This CDR3 is built from 13 residues. In germline, CDR1 is LNHNV, CDR2 YYDKDF (reference sequence). The CDR3 loop reads CATSRDRNYGYTF. The CDR3 region has the DNA TGTGCCACCAGCAGGGACAGGAACTATGGCTACACCTTC.

This clonotype showed up just a few times. The chain uses TRBV7-9 and TRBJ2-2; D unclear. From germline, CDR1 is SEHNR and CDR2 FQNEAQ (reference sequence). CDR3 length: 16 amino acids. The V end was cut by 3 bases, the J end by 3 bases, with 14 bases between. The CDR3 loop reads CASSFTWPSDTGELFF. The CDR3 bases are TGTGCCAGCAGCTTCACATGGCCCTCCGACACCGGGGAGCTGTTTTTT.

This clonotype has more than one count but fewer than ten. The CDR3 DNA reads as TGTGCCAGCAGCTTGGTCGCACTGTCCTATGGCTACACCTTC. Its translation is CASSLVALSYGYTF. The gene calls are TRBV5-5 and TRBJ1-2; D is undetermined. The V gene lost 0 bases and the J gene lost 4 bases, with 10 bases spanning the gap. The CDR3 sequence is 14 residues long. Germline CDR1 and CDR2: SGHKS and YYEKEE (reference sequence). Looking up the rest from reference TRBV5-5 and TRBJ1-2 gives the full variable domain: DAGVTQSPTHLIKTRGQQVTLRCSPISGHKSVSWYQQVLGQGPQFIFQYYEKEERGRGNFPDRFSARQFPNYSSELNVNALLLGDSALYLCASSLVALSYGYTFGSGTRLTVV.

The chain combines TRBV15 with TRBJ1-1, with 8 bases aligning to TRBD1. V was clipped by 3 bases and J by 0 bases; unmatched bases: 3. CDR3 length: 15 amino acids. CDR1 LNHNV and CDR2 YYDKDF come from the germline V gene (reference sequence). The CDR3 protein is CATSSTGGMNTEAFF. CDR3 nucleotides: TGTGCCACCAGCAGCACAGGGGGGATGAACACTGAAGCTTTCTTT.

This clonotype was seen a handful of times. The gene calls are TRBV5-1 and TRBJ2-7; a weak D match, TRBD2 (6 bases). CDR3 length: 16 residues. V shed 0 bases and J shed 1 base, with 14 bases lying between them. The germline gives CDR1 SGHRS, CDR2 YFSETQ. CDR3 nucleotide sequence: TGCGCCAGCAGCTTGGCTGTGGGCGCGGGGTCCTACGAGCAGTACTTC. Its translation: CASSLAVGAGSYEQYF. The variable domain in full, with the rest retrieved from reference TRBV5-1 and TRBJ2-7, is KAGVTQTPRYLIKTRGQQVTLSCSPISGHRSVSWYQQTPGQGLQFLFEYFSETQRNKGNFPGRFSGRQFSNSRSEMNVSTLELGDSALYLCASSLAVGAGSYEQYFGPGTRLTVT.

The V gene is TRBV7-2, the J gene TRBJ2-3, with a weak D call TRBD1 (6 bases). The CDR3 is 15 amino acids. With 6 bases removed from V and 0 bases from J, the gap between germline ends came to 13 bases. Germline V gene sequence: CDR1 SGHTA, CDR2 FQGNSA. CDR3 coding DNA: TGTGCCAGCAGACAGGGTCCTATCAGCACAGATACGCAGTATTTT. This encodes CASRQGPISTDTQYF.

This chain uses TRBV5-1 with TRBJ1-1, with D unclear. V was clipped by 1 base and J by 0 bases, with 7 bases between them. Per germline, CDR1 SGHRS and CDR2 YFSETQ. The CDR3 has 14 residues. The CDR3 DNA sequence: TGCGCCAGCAGCTTGCATCTCATGAACACTGAAGCTTTCTTT. Translating gives CASSLHLMNTEAFF.

The genes are TRBV12-3 or TRBV12-4 and TRBJ2-5; 8 bases are shared with TRBD2. Trimming cost V 6 bases and J 7 bases; bases outside gene matches: 4. This CDR3 has 12 amino acids. The CDR3 DNA sequence: TGTGCCAGCAGCTCGGGAGGGGCGACCCAGTACTTC. Its protein product is CASSSGGATQYF.